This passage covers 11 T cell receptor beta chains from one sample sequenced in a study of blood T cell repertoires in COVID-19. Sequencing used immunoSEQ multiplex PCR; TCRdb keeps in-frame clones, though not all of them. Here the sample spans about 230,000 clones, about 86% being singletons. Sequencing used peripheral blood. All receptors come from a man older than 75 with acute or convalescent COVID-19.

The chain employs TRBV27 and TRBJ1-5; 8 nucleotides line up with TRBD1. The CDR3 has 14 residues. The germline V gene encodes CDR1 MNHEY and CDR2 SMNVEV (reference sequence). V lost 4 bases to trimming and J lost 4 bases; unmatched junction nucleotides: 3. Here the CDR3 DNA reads TGTGCCAGCAGTTCGGGACAGGCAAATCAGCCCCAGCATTTT. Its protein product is CASSSGQANQPQHF.

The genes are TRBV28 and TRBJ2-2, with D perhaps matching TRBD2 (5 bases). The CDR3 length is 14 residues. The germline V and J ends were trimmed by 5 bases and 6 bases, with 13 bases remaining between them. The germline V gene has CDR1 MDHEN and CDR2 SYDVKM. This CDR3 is CASSLGFGAGELFF. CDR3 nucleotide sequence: TGTGCCAGCAGTCTTGGGTTCGGGGCCGGGGAGCTGTTTTTT. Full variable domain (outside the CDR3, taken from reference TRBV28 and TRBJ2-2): DVKVTQSSRYLVKRTGEKVFLECVQDMDHENMFWYRQDPGLGLRLIYFSYDVKMKEKGDIPEGYSVSREKKERFSLILESASTNQTSMYLCASSLGFGAGELFFGEGSRLTVL.

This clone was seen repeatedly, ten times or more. The CDR3 DNA reads as TGTGCCAGCAGTGCCGAGCTTGGGGCTGAGACCCAGTACTTC. Its translation: CASSAELGAETQYF. The chain combines TRBV2 with TRBJ2-5; D is perhaps TRBD1 (5 bases). V was shortened by 4 bases and J by 5 bases, with 14 bases between the two germline ends. The CDR3 covers 14 residues. Per germline, CDR1 SNHLY and CDR2 FYNNEI.

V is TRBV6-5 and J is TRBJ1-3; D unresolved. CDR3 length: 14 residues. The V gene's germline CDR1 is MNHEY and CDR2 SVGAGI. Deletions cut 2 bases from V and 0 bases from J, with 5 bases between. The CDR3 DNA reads TGTGCCAGCAGTTACCTGAGCTCTGGAAACACCATATATTTT. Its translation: CASSYLSSGNTIYF.

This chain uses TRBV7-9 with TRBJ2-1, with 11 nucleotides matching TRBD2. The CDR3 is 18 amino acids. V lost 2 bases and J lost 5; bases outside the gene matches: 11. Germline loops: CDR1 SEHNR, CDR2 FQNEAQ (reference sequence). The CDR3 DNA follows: TGTGCCAGCAGCTTATTGGCTAGCGGGAGGACGGGCAACAATGAGCAGTTCTTC. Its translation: CASSLLASGRTGNNEQFF.

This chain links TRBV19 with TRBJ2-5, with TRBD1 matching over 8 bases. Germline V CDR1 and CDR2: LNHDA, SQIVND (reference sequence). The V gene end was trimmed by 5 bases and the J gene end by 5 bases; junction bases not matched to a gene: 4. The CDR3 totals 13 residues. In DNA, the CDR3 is TGTGCCAGTAGTGTGACAGGGGTCGAGACCCAGTACTTC. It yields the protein CASSVTGVETQYF.

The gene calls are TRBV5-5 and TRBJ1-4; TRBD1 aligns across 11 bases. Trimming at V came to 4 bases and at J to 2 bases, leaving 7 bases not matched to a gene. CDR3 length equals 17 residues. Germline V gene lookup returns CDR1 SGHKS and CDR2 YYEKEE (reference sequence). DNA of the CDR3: TGTGCCAGCAGCCTCCGGGACAGGGGGACCACTAATGAAAAACTGTTTTTT. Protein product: CASSLRDRGTTNEKLFF.

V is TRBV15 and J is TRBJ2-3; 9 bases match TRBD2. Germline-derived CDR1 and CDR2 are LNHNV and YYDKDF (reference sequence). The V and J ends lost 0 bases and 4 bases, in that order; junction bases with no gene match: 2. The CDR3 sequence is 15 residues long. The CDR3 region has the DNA TGTGCCACCAGCAGAGATAGCGGGGGTGCAGATACGCAGTATTTT. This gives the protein CATSRDSGGADTQYF.

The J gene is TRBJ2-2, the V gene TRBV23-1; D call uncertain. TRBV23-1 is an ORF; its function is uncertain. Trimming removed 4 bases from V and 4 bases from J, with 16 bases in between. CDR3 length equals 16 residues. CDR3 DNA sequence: TGCGCCAGCAGTCTTATGGCCAAACAGTTCACCGGGGAGCTGTTTTTT. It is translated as CASSLMAKQFTGELFF.

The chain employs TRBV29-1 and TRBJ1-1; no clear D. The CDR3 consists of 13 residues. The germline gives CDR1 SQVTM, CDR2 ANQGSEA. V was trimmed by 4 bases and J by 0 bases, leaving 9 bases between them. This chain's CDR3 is CSVGAAMNTEAFF. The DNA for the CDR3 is TGCAGCGTTGGGGCAGCCATGAACACTGAAGCTTTCTTT.

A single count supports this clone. CDR3: CASSKDRGMSYTF. The CDR3 DNA sequence: TGTGCCAGCAGTAAGGACAGGGGAATGAGCTACACCTTC. J is TRBJ1-2 and V is TRBV2; 9 nucleotides match TRBD1. The trim removed 5 bases at V and 9 bases at J, leaving 7 bases unmatched. The CDR3 is made up of 13 amino acids. CDR1 is SNHLY and CDR2 is FYNNEI in the germline V gene.